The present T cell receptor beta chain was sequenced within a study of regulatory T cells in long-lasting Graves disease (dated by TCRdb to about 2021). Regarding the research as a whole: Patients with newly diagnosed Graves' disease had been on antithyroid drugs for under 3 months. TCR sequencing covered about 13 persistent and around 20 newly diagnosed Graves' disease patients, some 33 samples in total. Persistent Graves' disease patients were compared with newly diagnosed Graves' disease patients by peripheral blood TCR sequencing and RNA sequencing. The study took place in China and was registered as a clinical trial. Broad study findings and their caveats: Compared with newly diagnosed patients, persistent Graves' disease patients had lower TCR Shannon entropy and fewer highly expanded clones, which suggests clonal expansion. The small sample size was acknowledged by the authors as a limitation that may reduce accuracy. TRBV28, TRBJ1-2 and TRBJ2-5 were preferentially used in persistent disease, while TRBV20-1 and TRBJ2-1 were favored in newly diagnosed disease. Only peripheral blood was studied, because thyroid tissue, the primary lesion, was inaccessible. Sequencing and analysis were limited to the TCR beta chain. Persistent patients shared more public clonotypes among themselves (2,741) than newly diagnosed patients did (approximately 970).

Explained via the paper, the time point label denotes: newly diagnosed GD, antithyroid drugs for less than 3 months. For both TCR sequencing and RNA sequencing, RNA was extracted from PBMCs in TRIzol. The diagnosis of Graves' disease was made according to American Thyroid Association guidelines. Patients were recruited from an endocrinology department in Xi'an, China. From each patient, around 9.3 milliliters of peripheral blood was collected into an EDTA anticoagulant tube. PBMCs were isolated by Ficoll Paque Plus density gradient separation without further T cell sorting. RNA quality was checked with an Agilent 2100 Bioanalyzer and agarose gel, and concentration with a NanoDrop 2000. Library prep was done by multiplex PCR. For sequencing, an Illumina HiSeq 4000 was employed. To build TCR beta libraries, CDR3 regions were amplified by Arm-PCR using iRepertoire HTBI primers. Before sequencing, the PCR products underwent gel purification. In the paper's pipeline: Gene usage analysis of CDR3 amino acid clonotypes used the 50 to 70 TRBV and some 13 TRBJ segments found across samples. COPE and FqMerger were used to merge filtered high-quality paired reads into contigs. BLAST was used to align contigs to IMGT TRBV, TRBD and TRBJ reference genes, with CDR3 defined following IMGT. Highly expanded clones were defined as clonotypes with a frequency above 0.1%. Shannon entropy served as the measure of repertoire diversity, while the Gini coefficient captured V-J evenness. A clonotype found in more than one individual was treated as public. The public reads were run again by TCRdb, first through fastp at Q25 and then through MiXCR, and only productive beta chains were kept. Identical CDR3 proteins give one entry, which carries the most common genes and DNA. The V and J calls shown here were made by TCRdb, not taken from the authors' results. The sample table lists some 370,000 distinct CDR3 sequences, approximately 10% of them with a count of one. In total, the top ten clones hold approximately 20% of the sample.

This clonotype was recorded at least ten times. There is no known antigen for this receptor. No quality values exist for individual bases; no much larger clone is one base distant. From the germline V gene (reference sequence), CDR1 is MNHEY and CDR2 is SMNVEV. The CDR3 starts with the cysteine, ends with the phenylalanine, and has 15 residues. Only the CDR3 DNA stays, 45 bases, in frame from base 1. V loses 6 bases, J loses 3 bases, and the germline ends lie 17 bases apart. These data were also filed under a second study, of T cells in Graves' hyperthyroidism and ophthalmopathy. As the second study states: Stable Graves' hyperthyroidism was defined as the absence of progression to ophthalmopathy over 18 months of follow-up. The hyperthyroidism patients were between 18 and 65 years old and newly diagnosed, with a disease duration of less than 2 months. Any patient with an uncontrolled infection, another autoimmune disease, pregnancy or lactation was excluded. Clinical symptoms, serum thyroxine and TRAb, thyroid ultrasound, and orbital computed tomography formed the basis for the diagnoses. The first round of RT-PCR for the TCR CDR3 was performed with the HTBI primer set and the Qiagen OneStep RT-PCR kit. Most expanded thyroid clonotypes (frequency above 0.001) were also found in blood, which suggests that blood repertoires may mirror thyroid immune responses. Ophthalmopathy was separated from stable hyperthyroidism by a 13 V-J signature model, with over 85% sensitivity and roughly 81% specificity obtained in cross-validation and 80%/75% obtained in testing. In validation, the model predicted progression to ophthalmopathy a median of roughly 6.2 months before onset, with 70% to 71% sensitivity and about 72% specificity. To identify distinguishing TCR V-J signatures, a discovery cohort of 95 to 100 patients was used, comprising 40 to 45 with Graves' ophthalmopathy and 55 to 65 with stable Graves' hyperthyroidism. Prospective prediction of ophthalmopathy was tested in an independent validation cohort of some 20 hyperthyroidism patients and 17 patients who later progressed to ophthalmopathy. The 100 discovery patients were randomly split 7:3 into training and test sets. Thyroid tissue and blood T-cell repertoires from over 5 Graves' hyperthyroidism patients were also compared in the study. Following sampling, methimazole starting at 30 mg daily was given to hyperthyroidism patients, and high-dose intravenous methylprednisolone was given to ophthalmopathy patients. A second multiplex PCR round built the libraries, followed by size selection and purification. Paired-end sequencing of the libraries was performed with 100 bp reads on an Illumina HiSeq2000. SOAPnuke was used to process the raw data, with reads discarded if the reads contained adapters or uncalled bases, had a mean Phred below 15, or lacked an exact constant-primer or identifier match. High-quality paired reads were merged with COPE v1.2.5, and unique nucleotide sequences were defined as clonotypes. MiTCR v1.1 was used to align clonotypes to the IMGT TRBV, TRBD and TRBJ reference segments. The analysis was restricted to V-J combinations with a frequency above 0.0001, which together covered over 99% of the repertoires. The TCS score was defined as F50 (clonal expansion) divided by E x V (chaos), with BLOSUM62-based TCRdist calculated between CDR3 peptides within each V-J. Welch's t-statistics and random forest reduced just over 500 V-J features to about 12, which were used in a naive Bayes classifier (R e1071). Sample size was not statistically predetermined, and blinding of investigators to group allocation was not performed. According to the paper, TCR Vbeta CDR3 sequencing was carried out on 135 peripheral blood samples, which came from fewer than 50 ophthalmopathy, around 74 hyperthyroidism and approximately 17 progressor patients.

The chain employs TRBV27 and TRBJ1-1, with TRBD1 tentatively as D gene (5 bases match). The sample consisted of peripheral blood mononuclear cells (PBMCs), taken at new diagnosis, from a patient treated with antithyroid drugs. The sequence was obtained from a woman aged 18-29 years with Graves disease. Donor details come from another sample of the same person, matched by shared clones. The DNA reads TGTGCCAGCAGACCAGACAGCTGGCGGGACACTGAAGCTTTCTTT. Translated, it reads CASRPDSWRDTEAFF.